This TCR beta chain was sequenced for a study of T cells in Graves' hyperthyroidism and ophthalmopathy. Germline V gene data show CDR1 as SGHAT and CDR2 as FQNNGV. The CDR3 loop spans 17 amino acids. V was clipped by 1 base and J by 7 bases; unmatched bases: 12. The investigators amplified TCR beta CDR3 regions from RNA transcripts. First-round RT-PCR with HTBI primers amplified the TCR CDR3 region. TCRdb ran MiXCR on the multiplex PCR reads and lists one entry per CDR3 protein. This table has 250,000 to 300,000 distinct CDR3 sequences, approximately 18% appearing once. This clonotype has at least ten counts. Exclusions: uncontrolled infection, other autoimmune disease, pregnancy, lactation.

V and J are TRBV11-2 and TRBJ2-3, with TRBD2 identical over 9 bases. Sequenced: blood. The sequence was collected from a man aged 50-60 years with Graves' ophthalmopathy. For the CDR3, the DNA is TGTGCCAGCAGCTTAGTGGCTAGCGGGACCTTGGGGAATACGCAGTATTTT. Its translation: CASSLVASGTLGNTQYF.